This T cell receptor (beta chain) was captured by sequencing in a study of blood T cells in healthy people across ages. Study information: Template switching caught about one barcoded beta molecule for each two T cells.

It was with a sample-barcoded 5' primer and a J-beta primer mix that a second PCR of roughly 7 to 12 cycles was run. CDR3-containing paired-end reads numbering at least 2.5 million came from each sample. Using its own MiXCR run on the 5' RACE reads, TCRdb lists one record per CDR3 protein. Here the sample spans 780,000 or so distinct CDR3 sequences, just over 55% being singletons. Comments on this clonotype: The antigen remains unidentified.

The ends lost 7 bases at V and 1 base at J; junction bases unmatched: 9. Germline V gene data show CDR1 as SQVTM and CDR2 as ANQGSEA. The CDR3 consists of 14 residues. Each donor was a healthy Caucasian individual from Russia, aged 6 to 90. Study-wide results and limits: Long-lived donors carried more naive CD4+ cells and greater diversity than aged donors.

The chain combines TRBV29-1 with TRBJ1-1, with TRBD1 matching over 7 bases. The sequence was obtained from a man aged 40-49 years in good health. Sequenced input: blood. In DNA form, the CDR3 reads TGCAGCGCACGCCCCGCAGGGGGGAACACTGAAGCTTTCTTT. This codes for CSARPAGGNTEAFF.